A selection of T cell receptor beta chains follows, all from one sample in a study of cytotoxic CD8 clonotypes in ibrutinib-treated CLL. The table came from immunoSEQ multiplex PCR; TCRdb's copy has only in-frame clones and leaves some out. Here the sample spans under 50,000 clones, 65% to 70% being singletons. Source: PBMCs, taken at disease progression, from a patient treated with ibrutinib. These TCRs come from a human donor with chronic lymphocytic leukemia. Both conserved end residues are part of each CDR3.

>TRBV6-1|TRBJ2-4
CASSEQSSFAKNIQYF
>TRBV7-3|TRBJ2-3
CASSPTTSWDTDTQYF
>TRBV19|TRBJ2-7
CASSIPRSRGGYEQYF
>TRBV18|TRBJ2-7
CASSPKVISGEAYEQYF
>TRBV6-5|TRBJ2-5
CASSPLDSQETQYF
>TRBV5-1|TRBJ2-1
CASSLDGQNEQFF
>TRBV5-1|TRBJ2-1
CASSRAQGNEQFF
>TRBV11-1|TRBJ1-2
CASSRDRRNYGYTF
>TRBV5-1|TRBJ2-1
CASSLTGNSYNEQFF
>TRBV30|TRBJ1-1
CAWSGASLGTEAFF
>TRBV5-1|TRBJ1-4
CASSLTPDRATNEKLFF
>TRBV30|TRBJ1-1
CAWSLSNRAFF
>TRBV18|TRBJ2-7
CASSPRQGYYEQYF
>TRBV27|TRBJ2-2
CASSRSTTSGIVNTGELFF
>TRBV5-1|TRBJ1-5
CASSPSGISNQPQHF
>TRBV14|TRBJ2-1
CASSQEFLDEQFF
>TRBV7-2|TRBJ1-5
CASSLQSTGSQPQHF
>TRBV19|TRBJ2-3
CASSIQPGQSDTQYF
>TRBV7-3|TRBJ1-1
CASRGQPNTEAFF
>TRBV30|TRBJ1-1
CAVIMRENTEAFF
>TRBV7-9|TRBJ2-7
CASSPAGSREQYF
>TRBV6-5|TRBJ1-5
CASGDNQPQHF
>TRBV5-6|TRBJ2-2
CASSFGGLTGELFF